These 28 T cell receptor beta chains originate from one sample sequenced in a study of blood T cell repertoires in COVID-19. The assay was immunoSEQ multiplex PCR, and TCRdb's table has in-frame clones only and misses some. This sample carries some 140,000 clones, 83% of them seen once, and the ten largest clones take 9.5% to 13%. What was sequenced was peripheral blood. The receptors stem from a woman aged 55-69 years with COVID-19, enrolled during active disease.

The chain uses TRBV2 and TRBJ2-7, with TRBD2 matching over 9 bases. Trimming removed 7 bases from V and 7 bases from J; junction bases left unmatched: 11. The CDR3 loop spans 14 amino acids. The V gene's germline CDR1 is SNHLY and CDR2 FYNNEI. Here the CDR3 DNA reads TGTGCCAGCAAGACTAGCGGCCCCCCGGGGGAGCAGTACTTC. Its protein product is CASKTSGPPGEQYF.

The chain combines TRBV29-1 with TRBJ2-4, with D maybe TRBD1 (6 bases). The CDR3 consists of 15 residues. Trimming stripped 4 bases from V and 4 bases from J, with 17 bases between. Germline V gene data show CDR1 as SQVTM and CDR2 as ANQGSEA. The CDR3, as DNA: TGCAGCGTTGGGACCGACAGGTCGAAGAAAAACATTCAGTACTTC. It is translated as CSVGTDRSKKNIQYF. Complete variable domain (other parts from reference TRBV29-1 and TRBJ2-4): SAVISQKPSRDICQRGTSLTIQCQVDSQVTMMFWYRQQPGQSLTLIATANQGSEATYESGFVIDKFPISRPNLTFSTLTVSNMSPEDSSIYLCSVGTDRSKKNIQYFGAGTRLSVL.

The chain is built from TRBV2 and TRBJ1-1, with 7 bases lining up with TRBD1. V was pared by 7 bases and J by 9 bases, with 11 bases of the junction left unmatched. CDR3 length: 13 amino acids. Looked up from germline, CDR1 is SNHLY and CDR2 is FYNNEI. The chain's CDR3 is CASNRDSLGKAFF. In DNA form, the CDR3 reads TGTGCCAGCAACCGGGACAGCTTGGGGAAAGCTTTCTTT.

This clone was detected once. The chain recombines TRBV11-2 with TRBJ1-5; D possibly corresponds to TRBD1 (6 bases). The CDR3 spans 15 residues. Trimming took 5 bases from V and 2 from J, leaving 13 bases between them. The germline V gene has CDR1 SGHAT and CDR2 FQNNGV. The CDR3 DNA sequence: TGTGCCAGCAGCCAGGGACATACGGGCAATCAGCCCCAGCATTTT. Translated, it gives CASSQGHTGNQPQHF.

The chain uses TRBV24-1 and TRBJ1-5, with 11 bases that match TRBD1. Germline lookup yields CDR1 KGHDR and CDR2 SFDVKD. This CDR3 contains 13 residues. The trim removed 4 bases at V and 15 bases at J, leaving 7 bases unmatched. The CDR3: CATSDPGQGASHF. DNA for the CDR3: TGTGCCACCAGTGACCCCGGACAGGGGGCTTCGCATTTT.

The chain recombines TRBV10-3 with TRBJ2-1; TRBD1 matches 9 bases. Germline V CDR1 and CDR2: ENHRY, SYGVKD. V lost 8 bases, J lost 6 bases, and 11 bases stayed unmatched. The CDR3 is 15 residues long. CDR3 loop: CAIGMDRGILNEQFF. CDR3 DNA sequence: TGTGCCATCGGCATGGACAGGGGTATTCTCAATGAGCAGTTCTTC.

This clone was counted a single time. This rearrangement joins TRBV9 to TRBJ2-1, with D unresolved. Germline CDR1 SGDLS, CDR2 YYNGEE. The V end lost 4 bases, the J end lost 7 bases, and 12 bases lay between the germline ends. The CDR3 has 13 residues. The CDR3, as DNA: TGTGCCAGCAGCACCATCTCGGAGAATGAGCAGTTCTTC. Its protein product is CASSTISENEQFF.

V usage is TRBV6-5 and J usage is TRBJ1-2; D call uncertain. Germline V lookup: CDR1 MNHEY, CDR2 SVGAGI. CDR3 length equals 14 residues. Trimming pared 6 bases from V and 4 bases from J, leaving 15 bases between. In DNA form, the CDR3 reads TGTGCCAGCAGCAACCCGGGATCTCGCTATGGCTACACCTTC. This translates into CASSNPGSRYGYTF.

This clone was recorded only once. The V call is TRBV6-1, the J call TRBJ1-6, with TRBD1 matching 10 bases. The V gene's germline CDR1 is MNHNS and CDR2 SASEGT. V lost 3 bases and J lost 6; bases outside the gene matches: 5. The CDR3 spans 16 residues. CDR3 sequence: CASSEGTGAGNSPLHF. The CDR3, as DNA: TGTGCCAGCAGTGAGGGGACAGGGGCGGGTAATTCACCCCTCCACTTT.

The chain links TRBV10-1 to TRBJ2-1; 9 nucleotides agree with TRBD2. Germline CDR1 WNHNN, CDR2 SYGVQD (reference sequence). V gave up 5 bases and J gave up 10 bases; unmatched junction bases: 12. The CDR3 covers 15 residues. The CDR3 DNA reads TGCGCCAGCAGTCGCGGGGGGGCCATGGTAGGGGAGCAGTTCTTC. It encodes CASSRGGAMVGEQFF.

The chain couples TRBV7-9 to TRBJ2-1; TRBD1 matches at 7 bases. Germline V gene lookup returns CDR1 SEHNR and CDR2 FQNEAQ (reference sequence). CDR3 length: 13 amino acids. The V and J ends lost 7 bases and 7 bases, in that order; junction bases with no gene match: 7. The CDR3 region has the DNA TGTGCCAGCATCGACTCGGGACAGAATGAGCAGTTCTTC. Amino acids: CASIDSGQNEQFF. The full variable domain, with the rest looked up from reference TRBV7-9 and TRBJ2-1, is DTGVSQNPRHKITKRGQNVTFRCDPISEHNRLYWYRQTLGQGPEFLTYFQNEAQLEKSRLLSDRFSAERPKGSFSTLEIQRTEQGDSAMYLCASIDSGQNEQFFGPGTRLTVL.

This sequence joins TRBV10-3 and TRBJ2-7; 9 bases fit TRBD2. The CDR3 runs to 15 residues. Germline CDR1 and CDR2: ENHRY and SYGVKD. V was clipped by 2 bases and J by 2 bases; unmatched bases: 4. The CDR3 coding sequence is TGTGCCATCAGTGAGGCGGGGGGGGTCACCTACGAGCAGTACGTC. This sequence encodes CAISEAGGVTYEQYV.

The chain links TRBV5-8 to TRBJ2-1; 10 positions agree with TRBD2. The CDR3 loop spans 15 amino acids. CDR1 is SGHTS, CDR2 YDEGEE, per germline. The V gene end was trimmed by 0 bases and the J gene end by 7 bases; junction bases not matched to a gene: 4. In DNA, the CDR3 is TGTGCCAGCAGCTTGGGGTCTAGCGGGGGAAATGAGCAGTTCTTC. It codes for CASSLGSSGGNEQFF.

The chain links TRBV3-1 (or the pseudogene TRBV3-2) to TRBJ1-1; perhaps TRBD1 as D (6 bases). CDR3 length: 12 amino acids. CDR1 LGHDT and CDR2 YNNKEL come from the germline V gene (reference sequence). Trimming stripped 3 bases from V and 10 bases from J, with 12 bases between. In nucleotides, the CDR3 is TGTGCCAGCAGCCACACGGGACAAGGAGCTTTCTTT. Protein product: CASSHTGQGAFF.

The chain joins TRBV5-1 to TRBJ1-1, with D possibly being TRBD1 (5 bases). V lost 5 bases, J lost 0 bases, and 8 bases lay in between. There are 13 residues in the CDR3. Germline lookup yields CDR1 SGHRS and CDR2 YFSETQ. The CDR3 sequence is CASRTDMNTEAFF. The CDR3 coding sequence is TGCGCCAGCAGAACGGACATGAACACTGAAGCTTTCTTT.

This rearrangement joins TRBV27 to TRBJ1-6; no clear D gene. The ends were cut back, 6 bases at V and 5 bases at J, with 11 bases in the middle. From germline, CDR1 is MNHEY and CDR2 SMNVEV (reference sequence). CDR3 size: 14 residues. CDR3 bases: TGTGCCAGCAGCCCCTCGAGGGATAATTCACCCCTCCACTTT. Its translation: CASSPSRDNSPLHF.

The chain is built from TRBV9 and TRBJ1-6, with D perhaps matching TRBD1 (5 bases). The CDR3 covers 18 residues. Deletions cut 0 bases from V and 0 bases from J, with 13 bases between. The V gene's germline CDR1 is SGDLS and CDR2 YYNGEE. The CDR3 is CASSVEGAGSSYNSPLHF. In DNA form, the CDR3 reads TGTGCCAGCAGCGTAGAAGGGGCGGGAAGCTCCTATAATTCACCCCTCCACTTT.

This clone was observed once. The gene calls are TRBV5-1 and TRBJ1-6, with D unclear. V dropped 0 bases and J dropped 7 bases, with 11 bases sitting between them. There are 15 residues in the CDR3. CDR1 is SGHRS, CDR2 YFSETQ, per germline. CDR3 residues: CASSLGRDGNSPLHF. CDR3 nucleotides: TGCGCCAGCAGCTTGGGGAGGGATGGAAATTCACCCCTCCACTTT. The entire variable domain, with the rest obtained from reference TRBV5-1 and TRBJ1-6, is as follows: KAGVTQTPRYLIKTRGQQVTLSCSPISGHRSVSWYQQTPGQGLQFLFEYFSETQRNKGNFPGRFSGRQFSNSRSEMNVSTLELGDSALYLCASSLGRDGNSPLHFGNGTRLTVT.

This clone appeared once. The chain uses TRBV9 and TRBJ1-2; possible D gene TRBD1, 5 bases. CDR3 length: 18 amino acids. V lost 1 base, J lost 8 bases, and 27 bases lay in between. Germline V gene data show CDR1 as SGDLS and CDR2 as YYNGEE. CDR3 nucleotides: TGTGCCAGCAGCGTAAGAGGCCGGGGTGGCGGTGGGGGAGGCGGCTACACCTTC. Its protein is CASSVRGRGGGGGGGYTF.

The rearrangement joins TRBV10-1 to TRBJ1-1; TRBD1 is a possible D gene (5 bases). The V end lost 4 bases, the J end lost 5 bases, and 17 bases lay between the germline ends. CDR3 length: 15 amino acids. Per the germline V gene, CDR1 is WNHNN and CDR2 is SYGVQD (reference sequence). The CDR3, as DNA: TGCGCCAGCAGTGCTTCAGGCCTCCAGGGAACTGAAGCTTTCTTT. Its translation: CASSASGLQGTEAFF.

This chain joins TRBV3-1 (or the pseudogene TRBV3-2) and TRBJ1-2; D might be TRBD1 (5 bases). The V and J ends lost 4 bases and 1 base respectively, with 10 bases between them. The CDR3 has 14 amino acids. Germline-derived CDR1 and CDR2 are LGHDT and YNNKEL (reference sequence). In DNA, the CDR3 is TGTGCCAGCAGCCTGTATAGGGGTAACTATGGCTACACCTTC. Its protein is CASSLYRGNYGYTF.

This clone was counted only a few times. The rearrangement links TRBV5-4 to TRBJ2-1; perhaps TRBD2 as D (5 bases). The CDR3 extends over 14 amino acids. In germline, CDR1 is SGHNT, CDR2 YYREEE (reference sequence). Trimming shortened V by 4 bases and J by 6 bases, and 14 bases separated the two germline ends. For the CDR3, the DNA is TGTGCCAGCAGCCTACCGACTATGCGCAATGAGCAGTTCTTC. Translating it yields CASSLPTMRNEQFF.

The rearrangement joins TRBV2 to TRBJ2-7; possibly TRBD2 for D (5 bases). The CDR3 runs to 12 residues. The ends were cut back, 6 bases at V and 2 bases at J, with 8 bases in the middle. CDR1 SNHLY and CDR2 FYNNEI come from the germline V gene. The CDR3 spells CASREAAYEQYF. DNA of the CDR3: TGTGCCAGCAGGGAGGCCGCCTACGAGCAGTACTTC.

J is TRBJ2-1 and V is TRBV5-5; 9 nucleotides match TRBD1. Germline V gene sequence: CDR1 SGHKS, CDR2 YYEKEE (reference sequence). This CDR3 has 15 amino acids. The trim removed 1 base at V and 4 bases at J, leaving 3 bases unmatched. CDR3 region: CASSLRGTGYNEQFF. CDR3 DNA: TGTGCCAGCAGCTTGAGGGGGACAGGGTACAATGAGCAGTTCTTC.

The chain is built from TRBV29-1 and TRBJ1-2; 7 nucleotides match TRBD1. This CDR3 region has 13 residues. After removal of 4 bases from V and 4 bases from J, the junction contained 6 bases not matched to a gene. Germline CDR1 is SQVTM and CDR2 is ANQGSEA. CDR3 DNA: TGCAGCGTTGGACAGGGAGGTTTCTATGGCTACACCTTC. Its protein product is CSVGQGGFYGYTF.

The gene calls are TRBV19 and TRBJ1-4; D is possibly TRBD1 (6 bases). V lost 3 bases, J lost 8 bases, and 16 bases lay in between. Germline CDR1 LNHDA, CDR2 SQIVND (reference sequence). This CDR3 has 15 amino acids. In DNA form, the CDR3 reads TGTGCCAGTAGTATGAGGACAGTCGCAGGAGAAAAACTGTTTTTT. This translates into CASSMRTVAGEKLFF.

The V call is TRBV14, the J call TRBJ2-7, with a weak D call TRBD2 (6 bases). The ends were cut back, 0 bases at V and 5 bases at J, with 17 bases in the middle. Looked up from germline, CDR1 is SGHDN and CDR2 is FVKESK. CDR3 length equals 16 residues. For the CDR3, the DNA is TGTGCCAGCAGCCAAGACCAGAGAAGGACTAAAGACGAGCAGTACTTC. It translates to CASSQDQRRTKDEQYF. Filled out from reference TRBV14 and TRBJ2-7, the complete variable domain reads EAGVTQFPSHSVIEKGQTVTLRCDPISGHDNLYWYRRVMGKEIKFLLHFVKESKQDESGMPNNRFLAERTGGTYSTLKVQPAELEDSGVYFCASSQDQRRTKDEQYFGPGTRLTVT.

The V and J genes are TRBV19 and TRBJ1-1, with 10 bases identical to TRBD1. The CDR3 spans 16 residues. V was clipped by 2 bases and J by 1 base; unmatched bases: 4. Germline V gene lookup returns CDR1 LNHDA and CDR2 SQIVND (reference sequence). The CDR3 nucleotides read TGTGCCAGTAGTATACGGACAGGGGGTGGGAACACTGAAGCTTTCTTT. Residues: CASSIRTGGGNTEAFF.